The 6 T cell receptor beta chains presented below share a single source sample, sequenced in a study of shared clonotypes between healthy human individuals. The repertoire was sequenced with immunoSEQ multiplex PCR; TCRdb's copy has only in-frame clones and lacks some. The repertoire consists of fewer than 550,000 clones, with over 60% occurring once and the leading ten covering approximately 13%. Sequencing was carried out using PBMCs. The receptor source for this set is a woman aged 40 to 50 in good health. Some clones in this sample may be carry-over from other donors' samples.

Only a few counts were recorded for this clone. CDR3 coding DNA: TGTGCCAGCAGCGCAACGGGTAGGGGACAAGAGACCCAGTACTTC. Its protein product is CASSATGRGQETQYF. The chain is built from TRBV11-1 and TRBJ2-5, with D possibly matching TRBD1 (5 bases). The CDR3 is 15 amino acids. The V end was cut by 5 bases, the J end by 2 bases, with 15 bases between. Per the germline V gene, CDR1 is SGHAT and CDR2 is FQDESV (reference sequence).

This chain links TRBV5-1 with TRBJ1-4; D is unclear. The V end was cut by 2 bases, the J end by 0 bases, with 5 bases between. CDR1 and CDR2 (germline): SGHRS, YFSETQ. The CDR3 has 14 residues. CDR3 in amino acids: CASSFGATNEKLFF. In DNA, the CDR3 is TGCGCCAGCAGCTTTGGGGCAACTAATGAAAAACTGTTTTTT.

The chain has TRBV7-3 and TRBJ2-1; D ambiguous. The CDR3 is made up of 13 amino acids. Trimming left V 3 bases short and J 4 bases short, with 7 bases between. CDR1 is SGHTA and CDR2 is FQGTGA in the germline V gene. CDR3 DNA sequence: TGTGCCAGCAGCTTGGCGCCGTACAATGAGCAGTTCTTC. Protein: CASSLAPYNEQFF.

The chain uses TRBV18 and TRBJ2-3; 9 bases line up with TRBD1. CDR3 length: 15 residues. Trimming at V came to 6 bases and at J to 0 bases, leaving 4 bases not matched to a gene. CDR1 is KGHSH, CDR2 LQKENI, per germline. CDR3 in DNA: TGTGCCAGCTCTCGTACAGGGGGCAGCACAGATACGCAGTATTTT. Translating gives CASSRTGGSTDTQYF.

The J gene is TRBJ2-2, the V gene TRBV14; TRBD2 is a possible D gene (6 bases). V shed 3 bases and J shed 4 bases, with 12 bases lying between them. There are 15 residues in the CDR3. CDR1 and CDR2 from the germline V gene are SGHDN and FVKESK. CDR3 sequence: CASSHGTYGTGELFF. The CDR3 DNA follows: TGTGCCAGCAGCCACGGGACTTACGGCACCGGGGAGCTGTTTTTT.

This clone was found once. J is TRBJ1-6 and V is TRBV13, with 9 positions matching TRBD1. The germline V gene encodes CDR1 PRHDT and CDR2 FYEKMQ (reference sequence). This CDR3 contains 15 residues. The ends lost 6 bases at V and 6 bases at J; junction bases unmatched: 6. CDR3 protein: CASRSGTGINSPLHF. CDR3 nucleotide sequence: TGTGCCAGCAGATCGGGGACAGGGATTAATTCACCCCTCCACTTT.